Listed here are 28 T cell receptor beta chains from one sample, sequenced in a study of Ad26.COV2.S vaccination and SARS-CoV-2 variants. Assay: immunoSEQ multiplex PCR; the TCRdb copy retains only in-frame clones and omits some. The table shows around 370,000 clones, with 92% occurring only once. Sequenced here: peripheral blood, sampled after recovery from COVID-19. These receptor sequences come from a human donor who had recovered from COVID-19.

The chain is built from TRBV19 and TRBJ1-2; possible D gene TRBD1, 5 bases. Germline CDR1 is LNHDA and CDR2 is SQIVND (reference sequence). Trimming took off 4 bases at V and 2 bases at J, with 17 bases between the two ends. The CDR3 length is 16 residues. The CDR3 DNA reads TGTGCCAGTAGTAACAAGGGCCCCAAGGGGAACTATGGCTACACCTTC. This translates into CASSNKGPKGNYGYTF.

The chain couples TRBV12-5 to TRBJ1-5; TRBD1 is a possible D gene (6 bases). This CDR3 is 14 amino acids long. Germline CDR1 LGHNT, CDR2 FRNRAP. V dropped 3 bases and J dropped 7 bases, with 13 bases sitting between them. CDR3 protein: CASGFLRGGQPQHF. CDR3 DNA: TGTGCTAGTGGTTTCCTGAGGGGGGGACAGCCCCAGCATTTT.

The CDR3: CASSVGGSGYGYTF. As DNA, the CDR3 is TGCGCCAGCAGTGTGGGGGGTTCCGGCTATGGCTACACCTTC. The V call is TRBV10-1, the J call TRBJ1-2, with D perhaps TRBD1 (5 bases). The ends were cut back, 4 bases at V and 4 bases at J, with 13 bases in the middle. The CDR3 loop spans 14 amino acids. Germline assignment: CDR1 WNHNN and CDR2 SYGVQD (reference sequence).

The chain carries TRBV9 and TRBJ1-2; TRBD1 is a possible D gene (5 bases). Trimming shortened V by 0 bases and J by 6 bases, and 12 bases separated the two germline ends. The V gene's germline CDR1 is SGDLS and CDR2 YYNGEE. The CDR3 extends over 14 amino acids. The CDR3 DNA is TGTGCCAGCAGCGTAGGTGAGGGACGCCATGGCTACACCTTC. Protein sequence: CASSVGEGRHGYTF.

This rearrangement joins TRBV27 to TRBJ1-2; D not resolved. Trimming left V 6 bases short and J 5 bases short, with 10 bases between. Germline CDR1 reads MNHEY; CDR2 reads SMNVEV (reference sequence). The CDR3 has 12 residues. The CDR3 spells CASRGAEYGYTF. CDR3 nucleotide sequence: TGTGCCAGCAGGGGCGCGGAATATGGCTACACCTTC.

V is TRBV5-6 and J is TRBJ1-2; 8 bases match TRBD1. Losses at the gene ends were 2 bases for V and 6 bases for J; bases not matched to a gene: 15. The CDR3 is 17 amino acids. CDR1 is SGHDT and CDR2 is YYEEEE in the germline V gene. This CDR3 reads CASSLRTGWNRFNGYTF. The CDR3 nucleotides read TGTGCCAGCAGCTTACGGACAGGGTGGAATAGATTCAATGGCTACACCTTC.

The chain joins TRBV3-1 (or the pseudogene TRBV3-2) to TRBJ1-3; weak D call: TRBD1 (6 bases). The V gene's germline CDR1 is LGHDT and CDR2 YNNKEL (reference sequence). The CDR3 is made up of 14 amino acids. Trimming cost V 4 bases and J 4 bases, with 11 bases left between them. CDR3: CASSLQGRGNTIYF. The DNA of the CDR3 is TGTGCCAGCAGCCTACAGGGCCGAGGAAACACCATATATTTT.

V is TRBV9 and J is TRBJ1-3; D not resolved. Trimming stripped 4 bases from V and 1 base from J, with 12 bases between. This CDR3 is 15 amino acids long. Germline V CDR1 and CDR2: SGDLS, YYNGEE. The CDR3 is CASSPYSVSGNTIYF. The CDR3 bases are TGTGCCAGCAGCCCCTATTCGGTATCTGGAAACACCATATATTTT.

The V call is TRBV5-4, the J call TRBJ1-3; 7 bases fit TRBD1. This CDR3 is built from 14 residues. The germline V gene has CDR1 SGHNT and CDR2 YYREEE (reference sequence). Trimming took 2 bases from V and 4 from J; bases not matched to a gene: 3. The DNA of the CDR3 is TGTGCCAGCAGCTTCCGGGACAGAGGAAACACCATATATTTT. This sequence encodes CASSFRDRGNTIYF.

The chain recombines TRBV5-4 with TRBJ1-6; D is undetermined. This CDR3 contains 14 residues. Germline lookup yields CDR1 SGHNT and CDR2 YYREEE (reference sequence). Between the trimmed V and J ends, which lost 0 bases and 7 bases, there was a span of 8 bases. This chain's CDR3 is CASSLELKNSPLHF. The CDR3 nucleotides read TGTGCCAGCAGCTTGGAGTTGAAAAATTCACCCCTCCACTTT.

This rearrangement joins TRBV9 to TRBJ1-1; D is ambiguous. The CDR3 runs 14 residues. CDR1 SGDLS and CDR2 YYNGEE come from the germline V gene. Trimming took 6 bases from V and 4 from J, leaving 16 bases between them. The CDR3: CASNRNPLTTEAFF. The CDR3 nucleotides are TGTGCCAGCAACCGGAATCCACTTACCACTGAAGCTTTCTTT.

The chain couples TRBV7-8 to TRBJ2-7; D may correspond to TRBD1 or TRBD2 (5 bases each). Trimming stripped 11 bases from V and 3 bases from J, with 20 bases between. Germline CDR1 reads SGHVS; CDR2 reads FQNEAQ. The CDR3 contains 14 residues. The CDR3 here is CADTPGPPNYEQYF. For the CDR3, the DNA is TGTGCCGACACCCCGGGACCTCCCAACTACGAGCAGTACTTC.

The V and J genes are TRBV6-4 and TRBJ1-2; 7 nucleotides line up with TRBD1. The trim removed 10 bases at V and 8 bases at J, leaving 10 bases unmatched. The germline CDR1 and CDR2 sequences are MRHNA and SNTAGT. This CDR3 contains 12 residues. The CDR3 DNA reads as TGTGCCATCTACAGGGGCCCGAAAGGCTACACCTTC. Residues: CAIYRGPKGYTF.

The gene calls are TRBV6-5 and TRBJ2-3; the D is unclear. The CDR3 totals 15 residues. In germline, CDR1 is MNHEY, CDR2 SVGAGI. Trimming took off 6 bases at V and 1 base at J, with 14 bases between the two ends. The CDR3 sequence is CASRNPDVRTDTQYF. Here the CDR3 DNA reads TGTGCCAGCAGAAACCCGGATGTGCGCACAGATACGCAGTATTTT.

The chain is built from TRBV12-5 and TRBJ1-1; 7 bases are a match to TRBD1. CDR1 is LGHNT, CDR2 FRNRAP, per germline. The CDR3 spans 14 residues. V lost 6 bases to trimming and J lost 11 bases; unmatched junction nucleotides: 15. CDR3 protein: CASGPMTGFGVAFF. CDR3 coding DNA: TGTGCTAGTGGACCGATGACAGGGTTCGGGGTCGCTTTCTTT.

This clone was observed a handful of times. This chain links TRBV29-1 with TRBJ2-2; D unclear. Germline V lookup: CDR1 SQVTM, CDR2 ANQGSEA. The CDR3 sequence is 13 residues long. Trimming left V 4 bases short and J 2 bases short, with 8 bases between. This chain's CDR3 is CSVGLVNTGELFF. The DNA of the CDR3 is TGCAGCGTTGGCCTGGTTAACACCGGGGAGCTGTTTTTT.

The V gene is TRBV7-3, the J gene TRBJ2-3; D perhaps matches TRBD1 (5 bases). V was cut by 4 bases and J by 5 bases, with 7 bases left in between. The CDR3 length is 12 residues. In germline, CDR1 is SGHTA, CDR2 FQGTGA. The CDR3 region is CASSYRLDTQYF. CDR3 DNA: TGTGCCAGCAGCTACAGGCTAGATACGCAGTATTTT.

This chain links TRBV10-3 with TRBJ2-3; the D gene is possibly TRBD1 (6 bases). Trimming took off 7 bases at V and 3 bases at J, with 17 bases between the two ends. CDR3 length: 15 amino acids. Germline V lookup: CDR1 ENHRY, CDR2 SYGVKD. CDR3: CAITPEQGRTDTQYF. The DNA of the CDR3 is TGTGCCATCACTCCTGAGCAGGGGCGGACAGATACGCAGTATTTT.

This clone turned up a few times. This chain connects TRBV2 to TRBJ1-2; no firm D call. Per germline, CDR1 SNHLY and CDR2 FYNNEI. V was cut by 6 bases and J by 5 bases, with 4 bases left in between. This CDR3 contains 10 residues. The CDR3 reads CASREYGYTF. The CDR3 region has the DNA TGTGCCAGCAGGGAGTATGGCTACACCTTC.

The CDR3 nucleotides are TGTGCCAGCAGCCTCAGGGAGGCGGGAGGCCCCTACAATGAGCAGTTCTTC. Its translation: CASSLREAGGPYNEQFF. This chain uses TRBV7-8 with TRBJ2-1; TRBD2 matches 8 bases. The V and J ends lost 5 bases and 2 bases, in that order; junction bases with no gene match: 11. The germline V gene has CDR1 SGHVS and CDR2 FQNEAQ. The CDR3 totals 17 residues. Full variable domain (missing parts from reference TRBV7-8 and TRBJ2-1): GAGVSQSPRYKVAKRGQDVALRCDPISGHVSLFWYQQALGQGPEFLTYFQNEAQLDKSGLPSDRFFAERPEGSVSTLKIQRTQQEDSAVYLCASSLREAGGPYNEQFFGPGTRLTVL.

V is TRBV2 and J is TRBJ2-7, with D possibly TRBD2 on 6 matching bases. The V gene lost 8 bases and the J gene lost 3 bases, with 11 bases spanning the gap. This CDR3 has 12 residues. Germline loops: CDR1 SNHLY, CDR2 FYNNEI. For the CDR3, the DNA is TGTGCCAGCGGGTCCGGGGGCTACGAGCAGTACTTC. Translation: CASGSGGYEQYF.

V is TRBV4-2 and J is TRBJ2-5; TRBD2 agrees at 11 bases. The CDR3 covers 15 residues. V lost 3 bases, J lost 5 bases, and 5 bases stayed unmatched. CDR1 LGHNA and CDR2 YNFKEQ come from the germline V gene. The CDR3 DNA follows: TGTGCCAGCAGCCACGCTAGCGGGGGGAGCGAGACCCAGTACTTC. This codes for CASSHASGGSETQYF.

The rearrangement uses TRBV12-3 or TRBV12-4 and TRBJ1-4; the D gene is possibly TRBD1 (5 bases). CDR3 length: 12 amino acids. V lost 7 bases and J 8 bases, leaving 11 bases between the germline ends. The CDR3 region has the DNA TGTGCCAGCAATCAGGGCGGGGAAAAACTGTTTTTT. Protein product: CASNQGGEKLFF.

This chain uses TRBV9 with TRBJ2-2; D remains unclear. The CDR3 extends over 14 amino acids. Trimming pared 0 bases from V and 9 bases from J, leaving 12 bases between. CDR1 is SGDLS and CDR2 is YYNGEE in the germline V gene. DNA of the CDR3: TGTGCCAGCAGCGTAGCAACGGGTCGGCGGGAGCTGTTTTTT. This translates into CASSVATGRRELFF.

V is TRBV27 and J is TRBJ1-1, with 11 bases identical to TRBD1. In germline, CDR1 is MNHEY, CDR2 SMNVEV (reference sequence). With 4 bases clipped from V and 5 bases from J, the junction kept 6 bases outside the gene matches. CDR3 length: 15 amino acids. In DNA form, the CDR3 reads TGTGCCAGCAGTTCGCCTGGGGACAGGGGGACTGAAGCTTTCTTT. It yields the protein CASSSPGDRGTEAFF.

The rearrangement links TRBV14 to TRBJ2-7; 9 nucleotides match TRBD2. The CDR3 loop spans 15 amino acids. Per the germline V gene, CDR1 is SGHDN and CDR2 is FVKESK. Unmatched junction bases numbered 4, after V lost 1 base and J lost 3 bases. This CDR3 is CASSQGLAGLYEQYF. The DNA for the CDR3 is TGTGCCAGCAGCCAAGGCCTAGCGGGACTCTACGAGCAGTACTTC.

This clone was observed once. This chain uses TRBV3-1 (or the pseudogene TRBV3-2) with TRBJ1-2, with TRBD1 identical over 7 bases. Germline V gene data show CDR1 as LGHDT and CDR2 as YNNKEL (reference sequence). After removal of 3 bases from V and 6 bases from J, the junction contained 16 bases not matched to a gene. This CDR3 is 17 amino acids long. DNA of the CDR3: TGTGCCAGCAGCCATGGGACTCAATACAGGGGACATGATGGCTACACCTTC. Amino acids: CASSHGTQYRGHDGYTF.

This rearrangement joins TRBV7-2 to TRBJ2-3; D could derive from TRBD1 or TRBD2 (5 bases each). CDR3 length: 18 amino acids. V dropped 2 bases and J dropped 6 bases, with 24 bases sitting between them. The germline V gene has CDR1 SGHTA and CDR2 FQGNSA. The CDR3 DNA follows: TGTGCCAGCAGCTTAAACTGGGCCGGGGCACTACAAGGGGATACGCAGTATTTT. Amino acid sequence: CASSLNWAGALQGDTQYF.